What follows describes a single T cell receptor (beta chain). This specimen comes from a study of radiotherapy plus CTLA-4 blockade in lung cancer. The assay was immunoSEQ multiplex PCR, and TCRdb's table has in-frame clones only and misses some. This sample yields roughly 100,000 clones, of which 82% are seen a single time; more than 20% belongs to the top ten. The clonotype originates from a human donor with non-small cell lung cancer that progressed on radiotherapy plus ipilimumab. The sample here was peripheral blood, taken from a patient treated with radiotherapy plus ipilimumab.

The CDR3 protein is CASSLRLATNEKLFF. CDR3 bases: TGTGCCAGCAGTTTACGGCTAGCAACTAATGAAAAACTGTTTTTT. The genes are TRBV27 and TRBJ1-4, with D hard to call. Per the germline V gene, CDR1 is MNHEY and CDR2 is SMNVEV (reference sequence). The CDR3 is made up of 15 amino acids. The V gene lost 2 bases and the J gene lost 0 bases, with 7 bases spanning the gap.